What follows is one T cell receptor (beta chain) and its context. The data originate from a study of blood T cell repertoires in COVID-19. The ends were cut back, 5 bases at V and 8 bases at J, with 10 bases in the middle. This CDR3 contains 12 residues. The germline V gene encodes CDR1 SGHDN and CDR2 FVKESK. As handled by the study authors: Amplification of reference gene primers provided the estimated nucleated cell counts. The assay was immunoSEQ multiplex PCR, and TCRdb's table has in-frame clones only and misses some. For V, J and clone size, that table is used; D and trimming come from the DNA. The top ten hold approximately 4.4% of the sample, which has about 78,000 clones, around nine tenths seen once.

This chain connects TRBV14 to TRBJ2-1; a possible D gene is TRBD1 (5 bases). The sequenced material came from peripheral blood. The sequence came from a man between 50 and 59 years old with active or convalescent COVID-19. The CDR3 sequence is CASSSQGYEQFF. CDR3 nucleotides: TGTGCCAGCAGCTCCCAGGGTTATGAGCAGTTCTTC.